This T cell receptor (beta chain) is drawn from a study of cytotoxic CD8 clonotypes in ibrutinib-treated CLL. General study findings and limits: Sampling times (in sustained-remission versus progressing patients) were not the same. Pretreatment clonality was elevated relative to age-matched healthy donors and paralleled circulating CD8+ T-cell counts.

Sequencing was performed with immunoSEQ multiplex PCR; in TCRdb, only in-frame clones are kept and a portion is missing. The sample carries approximately 160,000 clones, roughly 90% recorded once. On this clone itself: Its antigen is currently unknown.

Looked up from germline, CDR1 is MNHNS and CDR2 is SASEGT. The CDR3 contains 14 residues. V lost 3 bases to trimming and J lost 6 bases, with 14 bases between them. The material sequenced was PBMCs, taken at disease progression, from a patient treated with ibrutinib. The sequence was obtained from a human donor with chronic lymphocytic leukemia. This rearrangement joins TRBV6-1 to TRBJ1-1; D is unclear. The CDR3 DNA is TGTGCCAGCAGTGAGCGGGGTTTATTTGCTGAAGCTTTCTTT. It translates to CASSERGLFAEAFF.